One sample yielded the 24 T cell receptor beta chains listed below, sequenced in a study of CD8+ T cells in alopecia areata. Reverse transcription of extracted RNA yielded cDNA, which provided the sequencing template. Sequencing used immunoSEQ multiplex PCR; TCRdb keeps in-frame clones, though not all of them. The sample contains about 90,000 clones, roughly 46% of which appear only once. Treatment denoted: oral pan-JAK inhibitor, 5-10 mg twice daily. The specimen was CD8+ T cells sorted from blood, collected at week 24, from a patient treated with tofacitinib. These receptors were obtained from a human donor with alopecia areata.

The gene calls are TRBV2 and TRBJ2-7; TRBD1 agrees at 9 bases. The CDR3 totals 11 residues. Germline lookup yields CDR1 SNHLY and CDR2 FYNNEI. Trimming cost V 11 bases and J 6 bases; bases outside gene matches: 5. In nucleotides, the CDR3 is TGTGCCGGGAGGACAGGGGTCGAGCAGTACTTC. Amino acids: CAGRTGVEQYF.

The chain recombines TRBV4-1 with TRBJ2-1; D is possibly TRBD1 (6 bases). Germline CDR1 is MGHRA and CDR2 is YSYEKL. The V and J ends lost 1 base and 0 bases respectively, with 7 bases between them. There are 15 residues in the CDR3. CDR3 protein: CASSQGGRSYNEQFF. CDR3 nucleotide sequence: TGCGCCAGCAGCCAAGGGGGGCGCTCCTACAATGAGCAGTTCTTC.

This clone was counted between two and nine times. CDR3 protein: CASSQDPGETQYF. CDR3 DNA sequence: TGCGCCAGCAGCCAAGATCCGGGGGAGACCCAGTACTTC. V is TRBV4-1 and J is TRBJ2-5, with D possibly being TRBD2 (5 bases). This CDR3 contains 13 residues. The ends were cut back, 0 bases at V and 5 bases at J, with 7 bases in the middle. CDR1 is MGHRA, CDR2 YSYEKL, per germline.

The CDR3 here is CASTIQGGEKLFF. The CDR3 region has the DNA TGCGCCAGCACCATACAGGGAGGGGAAAAACTGTTTTTT. The genes are TRBV5-1 and TRBJ1-4; maybe TRBD1 (6 bases). Germline V gives CDR1 SGHRS, CDR2 YFSETQ. This CDR3 region has 13 residues. Trimming left V 6 bases short and J 8 bases short, with 14 bases between.

The sample holds a few counts of this clone. The chain carries TRBV18 and TRBJ1-5, with TRBD1 matching 8 bases. Germline V gene lookup returns CDR1 KGHSH and CDR2 LQKENI. This CDR3 contains 13 residues. V lost 8 bases, J lost 5 bases, and 5 bases stayed unmatched. The CDR3 loop reads CASPQGVYQPQHF. The CDR3 nucleotides read TGTGCCAGCCCACAGGGGGTTTATCAGCCCCAGCATTTT.

This clone appeared a single time. DNA of the CDR3: TGTGCCAGTAGTATGTCCCCTAGGGGGGGGCTTGGTGATGAAGCTTTCTTT. Protein sequence: CASSMSPRGGLGDEAFF. The V call is TRBV19, the J call TRBJ1-1; possibly TRBD1 for D (6 bases). Germline CDR1 LNHDA, CDR2 SQIVND (reference sequence). V dropped 3 bases and J dropped 7 bases, with 24 bases sitting between them. This CDR3 contains 17 residues.

This clone has a handful of counts. The V and J genes are TRBV29-1 and TRBJ2-2, with D possibly matching TRBD2 (6 bases). Trimming left V 5 bases short and J 4 bases short, with 17 bases between. The length of the CDR3 is 15 residues. Germline V gene lookup returns CDR1 SQVTM and CDR2 ANQGSEA. In nucleotides, the CDR3 is TGCAGCGTTTTTGGGGAGGAAGACCTCACCGGGGAGCTGTTTTTT. Its translation: CSVFGEEDLTGELFF.

The rearrangement joins TRBV27 to TRBJ2-6; D possibly corresponds to TRBD2 (6 bases). Per the germline V gene, CDR1 is MNHEY and CDR2 is SMNVEV (reference sequence). Trimming took off 6 bases at V and 0 bases at J, with 12 bases between the two ends. CDR3 length: 16 amino acids. The CDR3 sequence is CASSPGLTSGANVLTF. The CDR3 DNA follows: TGTGCCAGCAGCCCGGGACTGACCTCTGGGGCCAACGTCCTGACTTTC. Complete variable domain (other parts from reference TRBV27 and TRBJ2-6): EAQVTQNPRYLITVTGKKLTVTCSQNMNHEYMSWYRQDPGLGLRQIYYSMNVEVTDKGDVPEGYKVSRKEKRNFPLILESPSPNQTSLYFCASSPGLTSGANVLTFGAGSRLTVL.

The chain is built from TRBV5-6 and TRBJ2-1; D gene unclear. V was pared by 3 bases and J by 4 bases, with 14 bases between. Germline V gives CDR1 SGHDT, CDR2 YYEEEE. CDR3 size: 15 residues. The CDR3 reads CASSSARPPYNEQFF. The CDR3 region has the DNA TGTGCCAGCAGCTCGGCCAGGCCGCCGTACAATGAGCAGTTCTTC.

This chain joins TRBV11-2 and TRBJ2-7, with TRBD1 matching over 9 bases. From germline, CDR1 is SGHAT and CDR2 FQNNGV. V shed 4 bases, J shed 2 bases, and the junction held 6 bases outside the gene matches. The CDR3 totals 15 residues. The chain's CDR3 is CASSSRDRVTYEQYF. CDR3 sequence (DNA): TGTGCCAGCAGCTCCCGGGACAGGGTCACCTACGAGCAGTACTTC.

V gene TRBV19 combines with J gene TRBJ2-7; 7 bases are shared with TRBD1. The V gene end was trimmed by 1 base and the J gene end by 4 bases; junction bases not matched to a gene: 4. Germline lookup yields CDR1 LNHDA and CDR2 SQIVND (reference sequence). The CDR3 consists of 14 residues. The CDR3 spells CASSIGTGLYEQYF. In DNA form, the CDR3 reads TGTGCCAGTAGTATAGGGACAGGTCTTTACGAGCAGTACTTC. The variable domain in full, completed from reference TRBV19 and TRBJ2-7, reads DGGITQSPKYLFRKEGQNVTLSCEQNLNHDAMYWYRQDPGQGLRLIYYSQIVNDFQKGDIAEGYSVSREKKESFPLTVTSAQKNPTAFYLCASSIGTGLYEQYFGPGTRLTVT.

This clone showed up just a few times. The chain is built from TRBV29-1 and TRBJ2-7, with D unresolved. V lost 6 bases and J lost 0, with 12 bases in between. The length of the CDR3 is 13 residues. Germline loops: CDR1 SQVTM, CDR2 ANQGSEA. The CDR3, as DNA: TGCAGCGTCTCGGGCCCCTCCTCCTACGAGCAGTACTTC. This sequence encodes CSVSGPSSYEQYF.

This clone qualifies as medium-sized. The gene calls are TRBV6-4 and TRBJ2-1, with 8 bases matching TRBD2. J lost 6 bases, V lost 0 bases, and 7 bases had no gene match. Germline assignment: CDR1 MRHNA and CDR2 SNTAGT. CDR3 length equals 16 residues. The CDR3 reads CASSDSASGSSNEQFF. CDR3 nucleotide sequence: TGTGCCAGCAGTGACTCGGCTAGCGGGTCCAGCAATGAGCAGTTCTTC.

This clone was found a few times. This sequence joins TRBV13 and TRBJ1-4; 7 bases map to TRBD1. After removal of 5 bases from V and 12 bases from J, the junction contained 12 bases not matched to a gene. Germline V gene sequence: CDR1 PRHDT, CDR2 FYEKMQ (reference sequence). The CDR3 runs 14 residues. The CDR3 bases are TGTGCCAGCAGCCAAGGCTACACCCAGGGGGAACTGTTTTTT. Its protein product is CASSQGYTQGELFF.

This clone has a handful of counts. This chain links TRBV6-5 with TRBJ2-1; no clear D gene. The CDR3 runs 12 residues. The V gene lost 6 bases and the J gene lost 4 bases, with 7 bases spanning the gap. The germline V gene has CDR1 MNHEY and CDR2 SVGAGI. The CDR3 region has the DNA TGTGCCAGCAGATCTCTATACAATGAGCAGTTCTTC. It codes for CASRSLYNEQFF.

This clone appeared a few times. The chain uses TRBV9 and TRBJ2-1; unclear D gene. The CDR3 has 15 residues. With 0 bases removed from V and 5 bases from J, the gap between germline ends came to 12 bases. From germline, CDR1 is SGDLS and CDR2 YYNGEE. The CDR3 DNA is TGTGCCAGCAGCGTAGCCGACTGGGTCAACAATGAGCAGTTCTTC. Translation gives CASSVADWVNNEQFF.

The V call is TRBV6-5, the J call TRBJ2-7; 9 bases fit TRBD2. The CDR3 has 14 amino acids. CDR1 MNHEY and CDR2 SVGAGI come from the germline V gene. V lost 10 bases to trimming and J lost 2 bases; unmatched junction nucleotides: 9. The CDR3 DNA is TGTGCCACTTCGACTAGCGGTGTCGCCTACGAGCAGTACTTC. Amino acid sequence: CATSTSGVAYEQYF.

This clone was observed a few times. This chain uses TRBV27 with TRBJ2-7; 8 bases align to TRBD1. The CDR3 totals 16 residues. Losses at the gene ends were 3 bases for V and 3 bases for J; bases not matched to a gene: 10. Germline loops: CDR1 MNHEY, CDR2 SMNVEV (reference sequence). As DNA, the CDR3 is TGTGCCAGCAGTTTGGGTCTCCCAGGGGGCAGCTACGAGCAGTACTTC. Protein sequence: CASSLGLPGGSYEQYF.

J is TRBJ2-7 and V is TRBV19; 9 positions match TRBD1. This CDR3 is built from 13 residues. The germline V gene has CDR1 LNHDA and CDR2 SQIVND (reference sequence). V shed 6 bases, J shed 3 bases, and the junction held 3 bases outside the gene matches. The CDR3 spells CASRRDRDYEQYF. The DNA of the CDR3 is TGTGCCAGTAGACGGGACAGGGACTACGAGCAGTACTTC.

J is TRBJ2-1 and V is TRBV7-9; 8 bases fit TRBD1. The V segment lost 5 bases and the J segment 6 bases; nucleotides outside the gene matches: 9. The CDR3 has 15 amino acids. The germline V gene encodes CDR1 SEHNR and CDR2 FQNEAQ (reference sequence). This CDR3 reads CASSPTGASINEQFF. The CDR3 DNA follows: TGTGCCAGCAGCCCGACAGGGGCCTCCATCAATGAGCAGTTCTTC.

Only a few counts were recorded for this clone. The genes are TRBV5-1 and TRBJ2-7; 12 nucleotides align to TRBD1. Per the germline V gene, CDR1 is SGHRS and CDR2 is YFSETQ. The CDR3 is made up of 14 amino acids. Unmatched junction bases numbered 4, after V lost 4 bases and J lost 5 bases. CDR3: CASSAGQGAHEQYF. As DNA, the CDR3 is TGCGCCAGCAGCGCGGGACAGGGGGCCCACGAGCAGTACTTC.

V usage is TRBV2 and J usage is TRBJ1-5; D unresolved. CDR1 and CDR2 from the germline V gene are SNHLY and FYNNEI. This CDR3 has 15 amino acids. Trimming took 3 bases from V and 5 from J, leaving 14 bases between them. The CDR3: CASSDWRDRDQPQHF. In nucleotides, the CDR3 is TGTGCCAGCAGTGATTGGAGGGATAGGGATCAGCCCCAGCATTTT. The variable domain in full, completed from reference TRBV2 and TRBJ1-5, reads EPEVTQTPSHQVTQMGQEVILRCVPISNHLYFYWYRQILGQKVEFLVSFYNNEISEKSEIFDDQFSVERPDGSNFTLKIRSTKLEDSAMYFCASSDWRDRDQPQHFGDGTRLSIL.

CDR3 bases: TGCGCCAGCAGCCTTAAGATGGGGGGGGTGAACACTGAAGCTTTCTTT. This sequence encodes CASSLKMGGVNTEAFF. V and J are TRBV4-1 and TRBJ1-1; D possibly corresponds to TRBD1 (5 bases). The CDR3 runs 16 residues. Germline V gene data show CDR1 as MGHRA and CDR2 as YSYEKL. V was trimmed by 4 bases and J by 0 bases, leaving 15 bases between them.

V and J are TRBV27 and TRBJ2-7; 9 nucleotides match TRBD2. Germline CDR1 reads MNHEY; CDR2 reads SMNVEV (reference sequence). The ends lost 3 bases at V and 5 bases at J; junction bases unmatched: 11. This CDR3 is built from 16 residues. For the CDR3, the DNA is TGTGCCAGCAGTTTTAGTAGCGGGAGTCAAAGGAACGAGCAGTACTTC. It yields the protein CASSFSSGSQRNEQYF.